Sequencing of this TCR beta chain was carried out in a study of T cell clusters in autoimmune cytopenias. Study observations and caveats: The T cell clusters came from computational analysis alone and lack functional validation.

One tube held mixed TRB-A and TRB-B primer pools for touch-down PCR. Each CDR3 protein gets one entry in TCRdb, which reprocessed the multiplex PCR reads and gives no DNA. This table lists about 3,000 distinct CDR3 sequences. This clonotype registers large by frequency. Its antigen remains unknown. TRB amplification used roughly 250 ng of peripheral blood genomic DNA. Sequencing was done on a sample of peripheral blood. The clonotype was recovered from a human donor with an autoimmune cytopenia or autoimmune hepatitis (not recorded which).

This CDR3 is CASSPPAIGELFF. The chain carries TRBV19 and TRBJ2-2; TCRdb's D call of TRBD2 is untestable without DNA. The CDR3 spans 13 residues. The germline V gene encodes CDR1 LNHDA and CDR2 SQIVND (reference sequence).